Each of the 27 T cell receptor beta chains below was sequenced from the same sample in a study of T cell changes during pregnancy in multiple sclerosis. The repertoire was sequenced with immunoSEQ multiplex PCR; TCRdb's copy has only in-frame clones and lacks some. Seen here are more than 45,000 clones, approximately 93% observed once, and the top ten hold around 4%. The sample here was CD8+ T cells from peripheral blood mononuclear cells, taken in the second trimester of pregnancy. Receptors were obtained from a female donor with multiple sclerosis, enrolled in a pregnancy study.

This chain links TRBV19 with TRBJ2-5; D unresolved. There are 13 residues in the CDR3. Germline CDR1 is LNHDA and CDR2 is SQIVND (reference sequence). Trimming shortened V by 3 bases and J by 5 bases, and 10 bases separated the two germline ends. The DNA of the CDR3 is TGTGCCAGTAGTATTTCCGTTGTGGAGACCCAGTACTTC. The encoded protein is CASSISVVETQYF.

The chain has TRBV9 and TRBJ2-1; a possible D gene is TRBD2 (7 bases). Germline V lookup: CDR1 SGDLS, CDR2 YYNGEE. This CDR3 has 16 residues. Trimming left V 2 bases short and J 9 bases short, with 21 bases between. This CDR3 reads CASSVYGGALESEQFF. DNA of the CDR3: TGTGCCAGCAGCGTTTATGGGGGGGCCCTAGAGAGTGAGCAGTTCTTC. The full variable domain, completed using reference TRBV9 and TRBJ2-1, is DSGVTQTPKHLITATGQRVTLRCSPRSGDLSVYWYQQSLDQGLQFLIQYYNGEERAKGNILERFSAQQFPDLHSELNLSSLELGDSALYFCASSVYGGALESEQFFGPGTRLTVL.

This chain connects TRBV5-4 to TRBJ1-5; 7 bases map to TRBD1. CDR1 and CDR2 (germline): SGHNT, YYREEE (reference sequence). This CDR3 contains 14 residues. Trimming at V came to 4 bases and at J to 2 bases, leaving 3 bases not matched to a gene. The CDR3 region is CASSLDRGNQPQHF. In DNA form, the CDR3 reads TGTGCCAGCAGCCTTGACAGGGGCAATCAGCCCCAGCATTTT.

This clone was recorded once. V is TRBV5-4 and J is TRBJ2-7; 7 bases fit TRBD1. V shed 1 base and J 12 bases; nucleotides not matched to a gene: 7. This CDR3 comprises 12 residues. Germline assignment: CDR1 SGHNT and CDR2 YYREEE (reference sequence). Here the CDR3 DNA reads TGTGCCAGCAGCTTGTTTGAGGGGGCTCGGTACTTC. Its translation: CASSLFEGARYF.

This chain joins TRBV5-6 and TRBJ2-7, with 9 nucleotides matching TRBD1. In germline, CDR1 is SGHDT, CDR2 YYEEEE. V lost 0 bases to trimming and J lost 7 bases; unmatched junction nucleotides: 8. This CDR3 is built from 15 residues. CDR3 sequence (DNA): TGTGCCAGCAGCTTGGGGGGACAGGGAGGGAGGGAGCAGTACTTC. Residues: CASSLGGQGGREQYF.

The chain joins TRBV28 to TRBJ1-5, with 8 bases fitting TRBD1. CDR1 is MDHEN and CDR2 is SYDVKM in the germline V gene. The trim removed 7 bases at V and 6 bases at J, leaving 8 bases unmatched. CDR3 length: 14 residues. The CDR3 sequence is CASTVDRGVQPQHF. CDR3 nucleotide sequence: TGTGCCAGCACCGTAGACAGGGGAGTTCAGCCCCAGCATTTT.

The chain is built from TRBV10-3 and TRBJ2-1, with 11 bases lining up with TRBD2. After removal of 0 bases from V and 1 base from J, the junction contained 8 bases not matched to a gene. Germline V CDR1 and CDR2: ENHRY, SYGVKD. The CDR3 runs 19 residues. CDR3: CAISESPGLAEPSYNEQFF. DNA of the CDR3: TGTGCCATCAGTGAGTCGCCGGGACTAGCGGAACCTTCCTACAATGAGCAGTTCTTC.

This chain connects TRBV6-1 to TRBJ2-7; the D gene is possibly TRBD2 (6 bases). Deletions cut 3 bases from V and 6 bases from J, with 18 bases between. The CDR3 has 15 residues. Germline V gives CDR1 MNHNS, CDR2 SASEGT. CDR3: CASSDFPGVSFEQYF. DNA of the CDR3: TGTGCCAGCAGTGATTTTCCGGGAGTCTCTTTCGAGCAGTACTTC.

V gene TRBV11-2 combines with J gene TRBJ2-7; 12 bases fit TRBD1. This CDR3 contains 15 residues. The germline CDR1 and CDR2 sequences are SGHAT and FQNNGV. After removal of 5 bases from V and 7 bases from J, the junction contained 9 bases not matched to a gene. CDR3 in amino acids: CASSAPGTGGREQYF. The CDR3 nucleotides are TGTGCCAGCAGCGCCCCCGGGACAGGGGGCCGGGAGCAGTACTTC.

The chain has TRBV2 and TRBJ2-7, with 12 bases that match TRBD2. The V segment lost 6 bases and the J segment 3 bases; nucleotides outside the gene matches: 3. CDR3 size: 14 residues. Germline assignment: CDR1 SNHLY and CDR2 FYNNEI. DNA for the CDR3: TGTGCCAGCAGCCAGACTAGCGGGGGCTACGAGCAGTACTTC. Encoded protein: CASSQTSGGYEQYF.

In its sample, this clone was seen once. The chain couples TRBV7-9 to TRBJ2-7; D is perhaps TRBD2 (6 bases). Germline CDR1 SEHNR, CDR2 FQNEAQ (reference sequence). V lost 3 bases, J lost 6 bases, and 12 bases lay in between. The CDR3 loop spans 13 amino acids. CDR3: CASSFEGLFEQYF. The DNA for the CDR3 is TGTGCCAGCAGCTTTGAGGGACTTTTCGAGCAGTACTTC.

This clone was seen only once. The gene calls are TRBV7-9 and TRBJ1-2; D possibly corresponds to TRBD1 (5 bases). The CDR3 has 16 residues. V was shortened by 8 bases and J by 3 bases, with 22 bases between the two germline ends. Germline CDR1 reads SEHNR; CDR2 reads FQNEAQ (reference sequence). CDR3 in DNA: TGTGCCAGCGTCCTGGGTCAGGGTGCGGGGGACTATGGCTACACCTTC. This codes for CASVLGQGAGDYGYTF.

The chain links TRBV2 to TRBJ2-1; tentative D call: TRBD2 (6 bases). The CDR3 is 12 residues long. With 1 base removed from V and 13 bases from J, the gap between germline ends came to 11 bases. CDR1 SNHLY and CDR2 FYNNEI come from the germline V gene. CDR3 in DNA: TGTGCCAGCAGTGAAGGGAGGGCTTTTCAGTTCTTC. Its protein is CASSEGRAFQFF.

This chain links TRBV27 with TRBJ2-1, with 9 bases lining up with TRBD1. With V trimmed by 5 bases and J by 0 bases, 5 bases remained unmatched. Germline V gene lookup returns CDR1 MNHEY and CDR2 SMNVEV (reference sequence). This CDR3 has 16 amino acids. The CDR3 sequence: CASSPTGGGSYNEQFF. CDR3 DNA sequence: TGTGCCAGCAGTCCGACAGGGGGAGGCTCCTACAATGAGCAGTTCTTC.

The chain combines TRBV5-4 with TRBJ2-5, with D perhaps TRBD1 (5 bases). This CDR3 spans 15 amino acids. The germline V gene has CDR1 SGHNT and CDR2 YYREEE (reference sequence). V was cut by 4 bases and J by 2 bases, with 15 bases left in between. The CDR3 here is CASSKPSTDQETQYF. In DNA form, the CDR3 reads TGTGCCAGCAGCAAACCGTCGACAGATCAAGAGACCCAGTACTTC.

The rearrangement joins TRBV4-3 to TRBJ1-1, with TRBD1 as a possible D gene (5 bases). Trimming shortened V by 4 bases and J by 2 bases, and 14 bases separated the two germline ends. This CDR3 is 15 amino acids long. Germline CDR1 and CDR2: LGHNA and YSLEER. The CDR3 DNA reads TGCGCCAGCAGCCCTGGACACCCTTTAAACACTGAAGCTTTCTTT. Its translation: CASSPGHPLNTEAFF.

The chain is built from TRBV10-3 and TRBJ2-1; the D gene is possibly TRBD2 (5 bases). The germline gives CDR1 ENHRY, CDR2 SYGVKD. V lost 6 bases and J lost 6, with 12 bases in between. CDR3 length: 13 residues. The CDR3 DNA reads as TGTGCCATCAGCGATGGACTCCCCAATGAGCAGTTCTTC. It specifies CAISDGLPNEQFF.

The rearrangement links TRBV19 to TRBJ1-2, with D possibly TRBD1 on 6 matching bases. Germline CDR1 reads LNHDA; CDR2 reads SQIVND (reference sequence). V was clipped by 3 bases and J by 3 bases, with 8 bases between them. CDR3 length: 13 residues. The CDR3 reads CASSMGAHYGYTF. The CDR3 DNA reads TGTGCCAGTAGTATGGGGGCGCACTATGGCTACACCTTC.

The chain recombines TRBV30 with TRBJ2-7; 9 bases align to TRBD1. Germline V gene data show CDR1 as GTSNPN and CDR2 as SVGIG (reference sequence). This CDR3 is built from 15 residues. Germline trimming cut 3 bases from V and 4 bases from J; bases unmatched to any gene: 10. The CDR3 nucleotides are TGTGCCTGGAGCGGAACAGGGGGCGGAATATACGAGCAGTACTTC. The encoded protein is CAWSGTGGGIYEQYF.

The rearrangement uses TRBV7-9 and TRBJ2-2, with 9 positions matching TRBD2. The germline V gene has CDR1 SEHNR and CDR2 FQNEAQ (reference sequence). V lost 8 bases and J lost 3; bases outside the gene matches: 4. The CDR3 has 14 residues. The CDR3 nucleotides are TGTGCCAGCGGAACTAGCGGGCACACCGGGGAGCTGTTTTTT. Amino acids: CASGTSGHTGELFF. The whole variable domain, remainder taken from reference TRBV7-9 and TRBJ2-2, is DTGVSQNPRHKITKRGQNVTFRCDPISEHNRLYWYRQTLGQGPEFLTYFQNEAQLEKSRLLSDRFSAERPKGSFSTLEIQRTEQGDSAMYLCASGTSGHTGELFFGEGSRLTVL.

J is TRBJ1-2 and V is TRBV4-1; 7 bases fit TRBD1. The length of the CDR3 is 13 residues. Germline loops: CDR1 MGHRA, CDR2 YSYEKL. The V gene end was trimmed by 3 bases and the J gene end by 4 bases; junction bases not matched to a gene: 2. The CDR3 sequence: CASSQTGIYGYTF. The CDR3 DNA follows: TGCGCCAGCAGCCAGACAGGGATCTATGGCTACACCTTC.

V gene TRBV19 combines with J gene TRBJ1-6; 8 positions match TRBD1. The CDR3 is 14 amino acids. Looked up from germline, CDR1 is LNHDA and CDR2 is SQIVND (reference sequence). J gave up 4 bases and V 6 bases, and 2 bases lay outside the gene matches. CDR3 in DNA: TGTGCCAGTAGCTGGGACAGGTATAATTCACCCCTCCACTTT. Its translation is CASSWDRYNSPLHF.

This chain links TRBV7-2 with TRBJ1-1, with D maybe TRBD1 (5 bases). V gave up 3 bases and J gave up 4 bases, with 15 bases separating them. The CDR3 consists of 15 residues. CDR1 SGHTA and CDR2 FQGNSA come from the germline V gene. This chain's CDR3 is CASSFRARGLTEAFF. The CDR3 DNA follows: TGTGCCAGCAGCTTCCGCGCGAGGGGACTCACTGAAGCTTTCTTT.

This rearrangement joins TRBV9 to TRBJ1-5, with TRBD1 as a possible D gene (5 bases). The length of the CDR3 is 14 residues. Per germline, CDR1 SGDLS and CDR2 YYNGEE. The germline V and J ends were trimmed by 0 bases and 7 bases, with 11 bases remaining between them. The CDR3 spells CASSVDGGEQPQHF. CDR3 DNA: TGTGCCAGCAGCGTAGACGGGGGGGAACAGCCCCAGCATTTT.

Relative to its sample, this clone is medium-sized. The chain employs TRBV27 and TRBJ2-1; TRBD2 matches 10 bases. The CDR3 covers 15 residues. The germline CDR1 and CDR2 sequences are MNHEY and SMNVEV (reference sequence). V lost 3 bases to trimming and J lost 8 bases; unmatched junction nucleotides: 7. The DNA for the CDR3 is TGTGCCAGCAGTTTTCAGCGGGAGGGCCTCTATGAGCAGTTCTTC. This gives the protein CASSFQREGLYEQFF.

This chain connects TRBV30 to TRBJ2-7, with D possibly TRBD2 on 6 matching bases. The CDR3 length is 14 residues. Germline CDR1 reads GTSNPN; CDR2 reads SVGIG (reference sequence). V dropped 3 bases and J dropped 0 bases, with 12 bases sitting between them. DNA for the CDR3: TGTGCCTGGAGGCCCCTAGCGTTCTCCTACGAGCAGTACTTC. Residues: CAWRPLAFSYEQYF. Supplemented by reference TRBV30 and TRBJ2-7, the full variable domain reads SQTIHQWPATLVQPVGSPLSLECTVEGTSNPNLYWYRQAAGRGLQLLFYSVGIGQISSEVPQNLSASRPQDRQFILSSKKLLLSDSGFYLCAWRPLAFSYEQYFGPGTRLTVT.

The chain has TRBV5-6 and TRBJ1-2; 7 bases fit TRBD1. Germline trimming cut 0 bases from V and 0 bases from J; bases unmatched to any gene: 5. Germline CDR1 reads SGHDT; CDR2 reads YYEEEE. This CDR3 has 16 residues. The CDR3 DNA reads TGTGCCAGCAGCTTGGACCCGACAGGGACTAACTATGGCTACACCTTC. Its translation: CASSLDPTGTNYGYTF.